This T cell receptor (beta chain) was profiled in a study of cytomegalovirus exposure and HLA in healthy donors. On this clone: What it recognizes is unknown.

A multiplex PCR was run with 60 Vbeta primers and 13 Jbeta primers. The method was immunoSEQ multiplex PCR; TCRdb's version includes in-frame clones alone and lacks a portion of them. The data show over 200,000 clones, around 73% seen once. Whole-study findings and limits: The authors enumerated over 150 TCR beta chains as linked to cytomegalovirus. After further analysis at a later stage, roughly 15,000 TCR beta sequences were associated with HLA alleles at 0.05 false discovery rate.

This clonotype was obtained from a male donor in good health and CMV-seronegative. The source material was PBMCs.

The CDR3 DNA reads TGTGCCAGCAGCTTGCGTGTTATTGGAAACACCATATATTTT. This translates into CASSLRVIGNTIYF. The chain recombines TRBV5-6 with TRBJ1-3; unclear D gene. The CDR3 is made up of 14 amino acids. Germline V gene lookup returns CDR1 SGHDT and CDR2 YYEEEE. V lost 1 base, J lost 3 bases, and 8 bases lay in between. Based on the CDR3 plus reference TRBV5-6 and TRBJ1-3, the full variable domain is DAGVTQSPTHLIKTRGQQVTLRCSPKSGHDTVSWYQQALGQGPQFIFQYYEEEERQRGNFPDRFSGHQFPNYSSELNVNALLLGDSALYLCASSLRVIGNTIYFGEGSWLTVV.